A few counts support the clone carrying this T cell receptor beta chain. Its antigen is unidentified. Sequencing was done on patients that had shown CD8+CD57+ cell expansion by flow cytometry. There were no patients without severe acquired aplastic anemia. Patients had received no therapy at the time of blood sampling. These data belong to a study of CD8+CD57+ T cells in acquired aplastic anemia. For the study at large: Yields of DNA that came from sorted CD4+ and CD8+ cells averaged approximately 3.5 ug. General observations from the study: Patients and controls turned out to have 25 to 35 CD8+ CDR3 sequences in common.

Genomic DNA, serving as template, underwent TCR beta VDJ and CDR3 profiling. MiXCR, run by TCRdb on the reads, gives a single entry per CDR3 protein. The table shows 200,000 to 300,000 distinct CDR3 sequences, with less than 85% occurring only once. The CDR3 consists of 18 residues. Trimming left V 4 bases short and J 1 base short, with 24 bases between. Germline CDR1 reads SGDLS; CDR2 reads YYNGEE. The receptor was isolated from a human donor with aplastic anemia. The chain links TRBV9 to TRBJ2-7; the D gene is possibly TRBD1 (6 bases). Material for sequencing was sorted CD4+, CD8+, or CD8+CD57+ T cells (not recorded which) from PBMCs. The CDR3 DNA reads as TGTGCCAGCAGCTTTCATCCTGACCGGACAGCCCTGTCCTACGAGCAGTACGTC. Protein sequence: CASSFHPDRTALSYEQYV.